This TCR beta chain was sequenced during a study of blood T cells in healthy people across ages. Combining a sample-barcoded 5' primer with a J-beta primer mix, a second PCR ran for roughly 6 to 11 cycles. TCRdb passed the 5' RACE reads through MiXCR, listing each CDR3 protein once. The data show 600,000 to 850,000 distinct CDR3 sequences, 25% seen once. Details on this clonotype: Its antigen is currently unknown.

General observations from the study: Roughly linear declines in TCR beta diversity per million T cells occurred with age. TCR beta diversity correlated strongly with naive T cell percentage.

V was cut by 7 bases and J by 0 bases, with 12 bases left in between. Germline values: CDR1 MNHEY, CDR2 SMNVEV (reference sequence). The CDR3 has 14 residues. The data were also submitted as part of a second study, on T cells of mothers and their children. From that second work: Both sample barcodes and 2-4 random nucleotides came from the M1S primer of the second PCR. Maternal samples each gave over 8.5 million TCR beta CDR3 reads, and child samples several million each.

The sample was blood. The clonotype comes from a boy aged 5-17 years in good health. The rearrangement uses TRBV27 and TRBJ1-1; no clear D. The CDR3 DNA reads TGTGCCAGCATAGGAAGTTATATGAACACTGAAGCTTTCTTT. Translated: CASIGSYMNTEAFF.